This entry lists 26 T cell receptor beta chains sequenced from one sample in a study of blood T cells in healthy people across ages. Primers used in a second PCR of roughly 6 to 12 cycles were a sample-barcoded 5' primer and a J-beta primer mix. TCRdb called the 5' RACE reads again in MiXCR, with one record for every CDR3 protein. The sample gives over 950,000 distinct CDR3 sequences, 30% to 40% of which show up once; about an eighth is in the top ten. Sequencing was carried out using blood. The receptors come from a man between 18 and 35 years old in good health.

The chain carries TRBV3-1 and TRBJ2-5, with 9 bases identical to TRBD2. The V segment lost 4 bases and the J segment 1 base; nucleotides outside the gene matches: 7. The CDR3 covers 16 residues. Germline V gene lookup returns CDR1 LGHDT and CDR2 YNNKEL (reference sequence). The CDR3 sequence is CASSPGTSSLQETQYF. CDR3 in DNA: TGTGCCAGCAGCCCCGGGACTAGCAGCCTCCAAGAGACCCAGTACTTC.

The V call is TRBV7-2, the J call TRBJ2-7; a weak D match, TRBD1 (8 bases). The CDR3 totals 17 residues. Trimming removed 2 bases from V and 7 bases from J, with 24 bases in between. CDR1 SGHTA and CDR2 FQGNSA come from the germline V gene. The CDR3, as DNA: TGTGCCAGCAGCTTAAGCGGGACAGGCGGACCCTACAATGAGCAGTACTTC. Encoded protein: CASSLSGTGGPYNEQYF.

The rearrangement joins TRBV6-2 or TRBV6-3 to TRBJ2-1; 8 bases line up with TRBD1. The assigned J gene may be wrong: the sequence end matches TRBJ2-7 better. The CDR3 is made up of 16 amino acids. Germline V gene data show CDR1 as MNHEY and CDR2 as SVGEGT. The CDR3 reads CASSSPGQVPYNEQYF. In nucleotides, the CDR3 is TGTGCCAGCAGTTCACCGGGACAGGTGCCTTACAATGAGCAGTACTTC.

This clonotype showed up just a few times. The chain joins TRBV5-1 to TRBJ2-3; D ambiguous. CDR3 length: 15 residues. CDR1 and CDR2 from the germline V gene are SGHRS and YFSETQ. V was clipped by 0 bases and J by 6 bases, with 14 bases between them. The CDR3 nucleotides are TGCGCCAGCAGCTTGGCACGTGGGCCCGGTGATACGCAGTATTTT. Translating gives CASSLARGPGDTQYF.

This chain joins TRBV20-1 and TRBJ2-7; the D gene is possibly TRBD2 (7 bases). Gene TRBJ2-5 matches the end of the DNA better, so the J call may be wrong. There are 14 residues in the CDR3. Germline CDR1 reads DFQATT; CDR2 reads SNEGSKA (reference sequence). The CDR3 nucleotides read TGCAGTGCCCACACTAGCGTGAGGGGGGAGACCCAGTACTTC. It codes for CSAHTSVRGETQYF.

The table lists this clonotype with many counts. V and J are TRBV12-3 or TRBV12-4 and TRBJ2-1; 7 bases fit TRBD1. The V and J ends lost 3 bases and 6 bases, in that order; junction bases with no gene match: 8. The CDR3 has 15 residues. The CDR3 sequence is CASSFNPDRVNEQFF. CDR3 nucleotide sequence: TGTGCCAGCAGTTTCAACCCCGACAGGGTCAATGAGCAGTTCTTC.

The chain links TRBV3-1 to TRBJ2-7; D may be TRBD1 (5 bases). This CDR3 comprises 15 residues. V dropped 0 bases and J dropped 5 bases, with 14 bases sitting between them. Germline CDR1 LGHDT, CDR2 YNNKEL (reference sequence). DNA for the CDR3: TGTGCCAGCAGCCAAGATCTCGTCGACAGCCACGAGCAGTACTTC. Translated: CASSQDLVDSHEQYF.

The chain uses TRBV20-1 and TRBJ1-2; 10 bases agree with TRBD1. Germline V gene lookup returns CDR1 DFQATT and CDR2 SNEGSKA (reference sequence). The junction had 8 bases not matched to a gene; V was cut back by 0 bases and J by 4 bases. This CDR3 contains 16 residues. Here the CDR3 reads CSARETGGLAGYGYTF. CDR3 bases: TGCAGTGCTAGAGAGACAGGGGGCTTAGCTGGCTATGGCTACACCTTC.

The CDR3 nucleotides read TGTGCCAGCAGTGACCGCTCAGGGACAATAAAGTACTTC. Residues: CASSDRSGTIKYF. The rearrangement links TRBV2 to TRBJ2-5; possibly TRBD1 for D (6 bases). The germline V and J ends were trimmed by 3 bases and 12 bases, with 17 bases remaining between them. Germline V gives CDR1 SNHLY, CDR2 FYNNEI. The CDR3 is 13 amino acids.

The chain links TRBV9 to TRBJ2-5, with D unresolved. Trimming removed 4 bases at V and 11 bases at J, with 18 bases between. This CDR3 has 13 residues. Germline CDR1 is SGDLS and CDR2 is YYNGEE. Here the CDR3 reads CASSMDQLNEQYF. CDR3 sequence (DNA): TGTGCCAGCAGCATGGACCAGTTAAATGAGCAGTACTTC.

This clonotype has more than one count but fewer than ten. V usage is TRBV6-6 and J usage is TRBJ2-3, with D possibly TRBD2 on 5 matching bases. Germline V gene sequence: CDR1 MNHNY, CDR2 SVGAGI (reference sequence). V shed 0 bases and J shed 4 bases, with 11 bases lying between them. The CDR3 totals 15 residues. CDR3 DNA sequence: TGTGCCAGCAGTTACTCCCTAATCGGGGCAGATACGCAGTATTTT. Encoded protein: CASSYSLIGADTQYF.

The chain links TRBV14 to TRBJ2-3; the D gene could be TRBD1 or TRBD2 (5 bases each). Germline assignment: CDR1 SGHDN and CDR2 FVKESK. V lost 0 bases to trimming and J lost 7 bases, with 11 bases between them. This CDR3 spans 14 amino acids. The chain's CDR3 is CASSQEGDWNTQYF. In DNA form, the CDR3 reads TGTGCCAGCAGCCAAGAGGGGGATTGGAATACGCAGTATTTT.

The genes are TRBV7-2 and TRBJ2-3; D not resolved. This CDR3 has 14 residues. V lost 4 bases, J lost 1 base, and 9 bases lay in between. Germline V CDR1 and CDR2: SGHTA, FQGNSA. CDR3 DNA: TGTGCCAGCAGCTCCCCGGTAGGCACAGATACGCAGTATTTT. It is translated as CASSSPVGTDTQYF.

This clonotype was detected ten times or more. The CDR3 DNA reads TGCAGCGTTGAAGAGGACGGAGACAGGGTCATCAATGAGCAGTTCTTC. It yields the protein CSVEEDGDRVINEQFF. The chain joins TRBV29-1 to TRBJ2-1; 7 nucleotides align to TRBD1. Germline V CDR1 and CDR2: SQVTM, ANQGSEA. The CDR3 is made up of 16 amino acids. The trim removed 0 bases at V and 6 bases at J, leaving 11 bases unmatched.

This clonotype turned up a few times. V and J are TRBV30 and TRBJ1-2, with a tentative D call TRBD1 (6 bases). The CDR3 totals 13 residues. Germline CDR1 and CDR2: GTSNPN and SVGIG (reference sequence). Trimming left V 4 bases short and J 2 bases short, with 11 bases between. CDR3 residues: CAWNRDTNYGYTF. In nucleotides, the CDR3 is TGTGCCTGGAACCGGGACACAAACTATGGCTACACCTTC.

V gene TRBV21-1 combines with J gene TRBJ1-1; the table's D call, TRBD1, has no DNA check behind it. TRBV21-1 is recorded as a pseudogene. The CDR3 length is 19 residues. CDR3 residues: CASSNMGEGGAACHLRAFF. The CDR3 nucleotides read TGTGCCAGCAGCAACATGGGGGAAGGGGGCGCCGCATGCCACCTGAGGGCTTTCTTT.

The chain has TRBV7-2 and TRBJ2-2; D is ambiguous. The CDR3 runs to 14 residues. CDR1 and CDR2 from the germline V gene are SGHTA and FQGNSA. V lost 2 bases to trimming and J lost 4 bases, with 8 bases between them. DNA for the CDR3: TGTGCCAGCAGCTTACCAACCCGCACCGGGGAGCTGTTTTTT. Residues: CASSLPTRTGELFF.

This sequence joins TRBV6-2 or TRBV6-3 and TRBJ1-2; D is unclear. The CDR3 contains 14 residues. CDR1 and CDR2 from the germline V gene are MNHEY and SVGEGT. Trimming cost V 6 bases and J 1 base, with 12 bases left between them. CDR3 DNA: TGTGCCAGCAGCCAAGGTCTATTTAACTATGGCTACACCTTC. Translated, it gives CASSQGLFNYGYTF.

The chain is built from TRBV28 and TRBJ1-5, with 8 bases fitting TRBD1. V was pared by 7 bases and J by 6 bases, with 11 bases of the junction left unmatched. Germline V gives CDR1 MDHEN, CDR2 SYDVKM. CDR3 size: 15 residues. As DNA, the CDR3 is TGTGCCAGCATCCCCGAGGGACAGGACTTTCAGCCCCAGCATTTT. This translates into CASIPEGQDFQPQHF.

This clonotype has just a few counts. This chain links TRBV7-2 with TRBJ2-3; D gene ambiguous. V lost 2 bases and J 3 bases, leaving 15 bases between the germline ends. The germline CDR1 and CDR2 sequences are SGHTA and FQGNSA. The CDR3 runs 16 residues. This chain's CDR3 is CASSLIGSGDTDTQYF. The CDR3 nucleotides read TGTGCCAGCAGCTTAATTGGATCAGGTGATACAGATACGCAGTATTTT.

This clonotype was observed a few times. J is TRBJ1-6 and V is TRBV12-3 or TRBV12-4, with 7 bases lining up with TRBD1. This CDR3 is built from 15 residues. V trimming: 2 bases; J trimming: 6 bases; junction bases outside the gene matches: 4. This chain's CDR3 is CASSLTGEGNSPLHF. The CDR3, as DNA: TGTGCCAGCAGTTTAACAGGGGAGGGTAATTCACCCCTCCACTTT.

The gene calls are TRBV20-1 and TRBJ1-1; D is uncertain. CDR1 is DFQATT and CDR2 is SNEGSKA in the germline V gene (reference sequence). The V end lost 0 bases, the J end lost 3 bases, and 8 bases lay between the germline ends. The CDR3 runs to 13 residues. CDR3 DNA: TGCAGTGCTAGAGAGATACGGGACACTGAAGCTTTCTTT. Its translation is CSAREIRDTEAFF.

Only a few counts were recorded for this clonotype. The chain links TRBV6-1 to TRBJ1-1, with no clear D. V lost 11 bases and J lost 10, with 20 bases in between. This CDR3 has 12 residues. The germline CDR1 and CDR2 sequences are MNHNS and SASEGT. Here the CDR3 reads CAGAERAEPAFF. CDR3 coding DNA: TGTGCCGGTGCGGAACGGGCAGAACCAGCTTTCTTT.

The rearrangement uses TRBV6-6 and TRBJ1-1, with D unclear. The CDR3 has 12 residues. The V gene lost 6 bases and the J gene lost 4 bases, with 9 bases spanning the gap. CDR1 and CDR2 from the germline V gene are MNHNY and SVGAGI (reference sequence). This chain's CDR3 is CASRTWGTEAFF. Written as DNA, the CDR3 is TGTGCCAGCAGAACGTGGGGCACTGAAGCTTTCTTT.

This clonotype was detected only a few times. CDR3 nucleotides: TGCGCCAGCAGCTTGGCGCCGGGGAGTGGGACTGAAGCTTTCTTT. Encoded protein: CASSLAPGSGTEAFF. The chain couples TRBV5-1 to TRBJ1-1; D gene uncertain. Trimming removed 0 bases from V and 5 bases from J, with 14 bases in between. CDR1 SGHRS and CDR2 YFSETQ come from the germline V gene. The CDR3 extends over 15 amino acids.

The chain combines TRBV12-3 or TRBV12-4 with TRBJ1-5; D gene ambiguous. V shed 6 bases and J shed 4 bases, with 10 bases lying between them. The CDR3 length is 13 residues. The CDR3 DNA is TGTGCCAGCAGGGGGTTGACTAATCAGCCCCAGCATTTT. Protein sequence: CASRGLTNQPQHF.